These 14 T cell receptor beta chains were sequenced from one sample in a study of memory CD4+ T cells and cytomegalovirus serostatus. The sort gate was single viable CD3+CD4+CD8-CD45RO+ cells for memory CD4+ T cells. The assay was immunoSEQ multiplex PCR, and TCRdb's table has in-frame clones only and misses some. Here the sample spans around 53,000 clones, about three quarters being singletons. The specimen was memory CD4+ T cells from blood. These receptors came from an adult in good health and CMV-seropositive.

For the CDR3, the DNA is TGTGCCAGCAGTGCAAACTACGAGCAGTACTTC. It is translated as CASSANYEQYF. V usage is TRBV28 and J usage is TRBJ2-7; D is undetermined. Germline assignment: CDR1 MDHEN and CDR2 SYDVKM. The CDR3 contains 11 residues. V lost 5 bases to trimming and J lost 3 bases, with 5 bases between them. Using reference TRBV28 and TRBJ2-7 for the parts outside the CDR3, the full variable domain is DVKVTQSSRYLVKRTGEKVFLECVQDMDHENMFWYRQDPGLGLRLIYFSYDVKMKEKGDIPEGYSVSREKKERFSLILESASTNQTSMYLCASSANYEQYFGPGTRLTVT.

In DNA form, the CDR3 reads TGTGCCAGCAGGTTCGGGACTAGCGGGAGAGAAGATACGCAGTATTTT. Its protein product is CASRFGTSGREDTQYF. This chain joins TRBV2 and TRBJ2-3; 14 bases map to TRBD2. The germline gives CDR1 SNHLY, CDR2 FYNNEI. The CDR3 is made up of 16 amino acids. The V segment lost 6 bases and the J segment 5 bases; nucleotides outside the gene matches: 7.

The chain joins TRBV15 to TRBJ1-1; D ambiguous. Trimming stripped 1 base from V and 2 bases from J, with 5 bases between. The CDR3 is made up of 13 amino acids. CDR1 is LNHNV and CDR2 is YYDKDF in the germline V gene (reference sequence). The DNA of the CDR3 is TGTGCCACCAGCAGAGTTTCAAACACTGAAGCTTTCTTT. Translated, it gives CATSRVSNTEAFF.

This rearrangement joins TRBV15 to TRBJ1-2, with a weak D call TRBD1 (5 bases). The V gene's germline CDR1 is LNHNV and CDR2 YYDKDF (reference sequence). The V and J ends lost 5 bases and 3 bases respectively, with 10 bases between them. The CDR3 is 13 amino acids. The CDR3 here is CATSRVGDYGYTF. DNA of the CDR3: TGTGCCACCAGCCGAGTAGGGGACTATGGCTACACCTTC.

This clone was seen more than once but under ten times. The chain employs TRBV2 and TRBJ2-7; D gene ambiguous. Germline V gene data show CDR1 as SNHLY and CDR2 as FYNNEI. This CDR3 is built from 16 residues. V was clipped by 1 base and J by 2 bases, with 15 bases between them. CDR3: CASSEGPGGGTYEQYF. CDR3 DNA sequence: TGTGCCAGCAGTGAAGGGCCGGGCGGTGGGACCTACGAGCAGTACTTC.

The chain has TRBV6-6 and TRBJ1-1; 7 nucleotides line up with TRBD1. Losses at the gene ends were 2 bases for V and 1 base for J; bases not matched to a gene: 1. CDR1 and CDR2 from the germline V gene are MNHNY and SVGAGI (reference sequence). The CDR3 spans 14 residues. For the CDR3, the DNA is TGTGCCAGCAGTTACGGGACAGCGAACACTGAAGCTTTCTTT. This gives the protein CASSYGTANTEAFF.

This sequence joins TRBV10-3 and TRBJ2-7, with TRBD2 matching over 9 bases. Trimming took 0 bases from V and 3 from J; bases not matched to a gene: 6. The germline gives CDR1 ENHRY, CDR2 SYGVKD. The CDR3 extends over 16 amino acids. This CDR3 reads CAISESRLAGSYEQYF. In DNA, the CDR3 is TGTGCCATCAGTGAGTCGAGGCTAGCGGGAAGCTACGAGCAGTACTTC.

V usage is TRBV9 and J usage is TRBJ2-4; 13 nucleotides match TRBD2. J was trimmed by 8 bases and V by 3 bases; bases with no gene match: 8. Per germline, CDR1 SGDLS and CDR2 YYNGEE. The CDR3 loop spans 16 amino acids. Here the CDR3 reads CASSARLAGGVDIQYF. The CDR3 nucleotides are TGTGCCAGCAGCGCGAGACTAGCGGGGGGCGTGGACATTCAGTACTTC.

The V call is TRBV27, the J call TRBJ2-2; D is unresolved. The CDR3 loop spans 13 amino acids. V lost 6 bases and J 6 bases, leaving 11 bases between the germline ends. The germline V gene has CDR1 MNHEY and CDR2 SMNVEV (reference sequence). The CDR3 is CASRTRVAGELFF. The CDR3 DNA reads as TGTGCCAGCAGGACCCGAGTGGCCGGGGAGCTGTTTTTT.

This clone was detected only a few times. The CDR3 DNA reads as TGTGCCAGCAGTCTTACCTCAGGCTCCCCTTACGGTGGCTACACCTTC. This gives the protein CASSLTSGSPYGGYTF. The V call is TRBV7-8, the J call TRBJ1-2; D gene uncertain. The CDR3 extends over 16 amino acids. Germline V gene sequence: CDR1 SGHVS, CDR2 FQNEAQ. The germline V and J ends were trimmed by 6 bases and 7 bases, with 24 bases remaining between them.

The chain uses TRBV30 and TRBJ2-6, with 7 bases fitting TRBD1. V gave up 2 bases and J gave up 0 bases; unmatched junction bases: 10. This CDR3 has 18 amino acids. Germline CDR1 and CDR2: GTSNPN and SVGIG (reference sequence). The chain's CDR3 is CAWSTTGAGLSGANVLTF. CDR3 DNA sequence: TGTGCCTGGAGTACTACAGGGGCTGGGCTCTCTGGGGCCAACGTCCTGACTTTC.

This clone was found a few times. The chain is built from TRBV4-1 and TRBJ2-1, with TRBD1 matching 7 bases. Germline V gene lookup returns CDR1 MGHRA and CDR2 YSYEKL. The CDR3 runs 14 residues. The junction had 7 bases not matched to a gene; V was cut back by 4 bases and J by 7 bases. The CDR3 nucleotides are TGCGCCAGCAGCCGCCCGACAGGGCGGAATGAGCAGTTCTTC. It codes for CASSRPTGRNEQFF.

The rearrangement links TRBV7-9 to TRBJ2-6; D perhaps matches TRBD1 (6 bases). This CDR3 contains 15 residues. The germline gives CDR1 SEHNR, CDR2 FQNEAQ (reference sequence). V lost 7 bases and J 1 base, leaving 11 bases between the germline ends. Written as DNA, the CDR3 is TGTGCCAGCAACGTACAGGGTTCTGGGGCCAACGTCCTGACTTTC. This gives the protein CASNVQGSGANVLTF.

The chain links TRBV18 to TRBJ2-3, with D perhaps TRBD2 (5 bases). The V gene lost 3 bases and the J gene lost 14 bases, with 24 bases spanning the gap. CDR3 length: 15 amino acids. Germline lookup yields CDR1 KGHSH and CDR2 LQKENI. In nucleotides, the CDR3 is TGTGCCAGCTCACCCCCCCGTGCGGAGGCCAAGACCCCGTATTTT. Translation: CASSPPRAEAKTPYF.